This TCR beta chain stems from a study of blood T cell repertoires in COVID-19. The overall study: Spain, Italy and the United States supplied samples that represented acute and convalescent COVID-19.

Trimming took 0 bases from V and 7 from J; bases not matched to a gene: 8. CDR3 length: 15 amino acids. Germline lookup yields CDR1 MNHNS and CDR2 SASEGT. The protocol was immunoSEQ multiplex PCR, while the TCRdb copy is restricted to in-frame clones and leaves out a portion. The sample includes some 31,000 clones, 93% seen only once; the top ten take roughly 5%. The chain links TRBV6-1 to TRBJ1-2; 7 nucleotides line up with TRBD1. Source material: peripheral blood. This receptor was obtained from a human donor in a cohort sampled during active COVID-19. CDR3 region: CASSEAYRGKAGYTF. CDR3 bases: TGTGCCAGCAGTGAAGCGTACAGGGGAAAGGCTGGCTACACCTTC.